These 23 T cell receptor beta chains share one sample of origin, sequenced in a study of CD8+ T cells in alopecia areata. Specified treatment: oral pan-JAK inhibitor, 5-10 mg twice daily. The sequencing template was cDNA reverse transcribed from extracted RNA. Here immunoSEQ multiplex PCR was the method, and the copy in TCRdb shows in-frame clones only, minus some. The sample has about 42,000 clones, about three fifths seen once. Source: CD8+ T cells sorted from blood, taken at week 4, from a patient treated with tofacitinib. These receptors were collected from a human donor with alopecia areata.

The gene calls are TRBV14 and TRBJ2-7; D might be TRBD1 (6 bases). Germline V gene lookup returns CDR1 SGHDN and CDR2 FVKESK. V was trimmed by 6 bases and J by 4 bases, leaving 13 bases between them. The CDR3 contains 13 residues. As DNA, the CDR3 is TGTGCCAGCAGGGACAGTGCCAGGTACGAGCAGTACTTC. Translating gives CASRDSARYEQYF.

The V and J genes are TRBV30 and TRBJ1-1; unclear D gene. Germline V gives CDR1 GTSNPN, CDR2 SVGIG (reference sequence). V was trimmed by 0 bases and J by 11 bases, leaving 13 bases between them. This CDR3 has 12 residues. CDR3 coding DNA: TGTGCCTGGAGTGTACCCCAGCCAGAGGCTTTCTTT. Translation: CAWSVPQPEAFF. Supplemented by reference TRBV30 and TRBJ1-1, the full variable domain reads SQTIHQWPATLVQPVGSPLSLECTVEGTSNPNLYWYRQAAGRGLQLLFYSVGIGQISSEVPQNLSASRPQDRQFILSSKKLLLSDSGFYLCAWSVPQPEAFFGQGTRLTVV.

The chain joins TRBV5-1 to TRBJ2-3; a weak D match, TRBD2 (6 bases). The V gene's germline CDR1 is SGHRS and CDR2 YFSETQ. Between the trimmed V and J ends, which lost 0 bases and 5 bases, there was a span of 19 bases. The CDR3 sequence is 17 residues long. This CDR3 reads CASSLAELAERGDTQYF. CDR3 nucleotide sequence: TGCGCCAGCAGCTTGGCCGAACTAGCTGAACGAGGAGATACGCAGTATTTT.

The rearrangement uses TRBV4-3 and TRBJ2-1, with 10 bases aligning to TRBD1. The junction had 5 bases not matched to a gene; V was cut back by 4 bases and J by 5 bases. This CDR3 region has 15 residues. Germline loops: CDR1 LGHNA, CDR2 YSLEER. CDR3 residues: CASSPGQGINNEQFF. Here the CDR3 DNA reads TGCGCCAGCAGCCCGGGACAGGGGATTAACAATGAGCAGTTCTTC.

V is TRBV7-2 and J is TRBJ2-7; D possibly corresponds to TRBD1 (6 bases). Trimming cost V 1 base and J 6 bases, with 10 bases left between them. Germline V gene data show CDR1 as SGHTA and CDR2 as FQGNSA. This CDR3 has 13 residues. The CDR3 DNA follows: TGTGCCAGCAGCTTAGTCGGCAGGGGCGAGCAGTACTTC. Translating gives CASSLVGRGEQYF.

This clone has only a few counts. DNA of the CDR3: TGTGCCAGCAGCTTTAGGTGGTTGGAAGAAAAACTGTTTTTT. This codes for CASSFRWLEEKLFF. The chain recombines TRBV5-6 with TRBJ1-4, with D uncertain. The CDR3 totals 14 residues. Germline CDR1 and CDR2: SGHDT and YYEEEE. V was cut by 2 bases and J by 8 bases, with 13 bases left in between.

V gene TRBV6-6 combines with J gene TRBJ1-6; TRBD1 matches 8 bases. Germline trimming cut 4 bases from V and 7 bases from J; bases unmatched to any gene: 9. The CDR3 loop spans 16 amino acids. Germline values: CDR1 MNHNY, CDR2 SVGAGI (reference sequence). In nucleotides, the CDR3 is TGTGCCAGCAGTTCCCAGGACAGGGCTAAGAATTCACCCCTCCACTTT. Translating gives CASSSQDRAKNSPLHF.

The chain carries TRBV27 and TRBJ2-7; no reliable D call. The V and J ends lost 2 bases and 13 bases respectively, with 18 bases between them. This CDR3 is 13 amino acids long. Germline V CDR1 and CDR2: MNHEY, SMNVEV (reference sequence). Here the CDR3 DNA reads TGTGCCAGCAGTTTAGGTAGCTCTTCGCTACATTACTTC. It specifies CASSLGSSSLHYF.

The rearrangement uses TRBV4-3 and TRBJ2-7; 9 positions agree with TRBD1. After removal of 2 bases from V and 0 bases from J, the junction contained 2 bases not matched to a gene. Germline CDR1 reads LGHNA; CDR2 reads YSLEER. CDR3 length: 15 amino acids. The CDR3 protein is CASSQYRGPSYEQYF. For the CDR3, the DNA is TGCGCCAGCAGCCAATACAGGGGGCCCTCCTACGAGCAGTACTTC.

This clone appeared once. The genes are TRBV11-2 and TRBJ2-3; D uncertain. V gave up 3 bases and J gave up 2 bases, with 0 bases separating them. The CDR3 consists of 11 residues. Germline CDR1 is SGHAT and CDR2 is FQNNGV. As DNA, the CDR3 is TGTGCCAGCAGCTTCACAGATACGCAGTATTTT. Residues: CASSFTDTQYF.

This clone was picked up one time. The V call is TRBV30, the J call TRBJ1-1; no firm D call. Between the trimmed V and J ends, which lost 4 bases and 4 bases, there was a span of 13 bases. The CDR3 is 13 amino acids. From germline, CDR1 is GTSNPN and CDR2 SVGIG (reference sequence). The CDR3 bases are TGTGCCTGGACCGTCGACTGGAGCACTGAAGCTTTCTTT. This gives the protein CAWTVDWSTEAFF. The full variable domain, completed using reference TRBV30 and TRBJ1-1, is SQTIHQWPATLVQPVGSPLSLECTVEGTSNPNLYWYRQAAGRGLQLLFYSVGIGQISSEVPQNLSASRPQDRQFILSSKKLLLSDSGFYLCAWTVDWSTEAFFGQGTRLTVV.

The rearrangement links TRBV19 to TRBJ2-3; D is undetermined. The germline gives CDR1 LNHDA, CDR2 SQIVND (reference sequence). The CDR3 contains 11 residues. V lost 5 bases to trimming and J lost 10 bases, with 10 bases between them. CDR3 sequence (DNA): TGTGCCAGTAGTTTTGGACCGGCGCAGTATTTT. Residues: CASSFGPAQYF.

The chain uses TRBV29-1 and TRBJ1-1, with TRBD1 as a possible D gene (5 bases). The CDR3 totals 12 residues. V dropped 6 bases and J dropped 7 bases, with 15 bases sitting between them. The germline V gene has CDR1 SQVTM and CDR2 ANQGSEA. In DNA form, the CDR3 reads TGCAGCGTCCCCCGGGGCAGTAATGAAGCTTTCTTT. This translates into CSVPRGSNEAFF. Supplemented by reference TRBV29-1 and TRBJ1-1, the full variable domain reads SAVISQKPSRDICQRGTSLTIQCQVDSQVTMMFWYRQQPGQSLTLIATANQGSEATYESGFVIDKFPISRPNLTFSTLTVSNMSPEDSSIYLCSVPRGSNEAFFGQGTRLTVV.

The chain has TRBV2 and TRBJ2-7; weak D call: TRBD1 (6 bases). V was clipped by 7 bases and J by 3 bases, with 16 bases between them. Germline V gene data show CDR1 as SNHLY and CDR2 as FYNNEI. This CDR3 is 14 amino acids long. The CDR3 loop is CASTRGGQYYEQYF. The CDR3 DNA reads as TGTGCCAGCACCCGAGGTGGACAGTACTACGAGCAGTACTTC.

This clone was detected a few times. The chain combines TRBV29-1 with TRBJ2-2; D remains ambiguous. This CDR3 spans 15 amino acids. Trimming took 1 base from V and 1 from J, leaving 10 bases between them. Germline V gives CDR1 SQVTM, CDR2 ANQGSEA. This CDR3 reads CSVEGGALNTGELFF. The CDR3 DNA follows: TGCAGCGTTGAAGGAGGAGCACTGAACACCGGGGAGCTGTTTTTT.

The chain employs TRBV11-2 and TRBJ2-7; 7 bases align to TRBD2. Per germline, CDR1 SGHAT and CDR2 FQNNGV. V was clipped by 5 bases and J by 5 bases; unmatched bases: 9. The CDR3 is 14 amino acids. CDR3 DNA sequence: TGTGCCAGCAGCACTAGAATGGGGGGGAACGAGCAGTACTTC. Residues: CASSTRMGGNEQYF. Together with reference TRBV11-2 and TRBJ2-7, the CDR3 gives the full variable domain: EAGVAQSPRYKIIEKRQSVAFWCNPISGHATLYWYQQILGQGPKLLIQFQNNGVVDDSQLPKDRFSAERLKGVDSTLKIQPAKLEDSAVYLCASSTRMGGNEQYFGPGTRLTVT.

The sample holds a few counts of this clone. The chain joins TRBV10-3 to TRBJ1-2, with a possible D match to TRBD1 (5 bases). Germline V gene lookup returns CDR1 ENHRY and CDR2 SYGVKD. This CDR3 has 13 amino acids. The ends were cut back, 0 bases at V and 7 bases at J, with 9 bases in the middle. CDR3 region: CAISESAQVGYTF. Written as DNA, the CDR3 is TGTGCCATCAGTGAGTCAGCACAGGTTGGCTACACCTTC.

This sequence joins TRBV6-5 and TRBJ2-7, with D perhaps matching TRBD1 or TRBD2 (5 bases each). The CDR3 has 14 residues. Trimming took off 6 bases at V and 3 bases at J, with 15 bases between the two ends. Per the germline V gene, CDR1 is MNHEY and CDR2 is SVGAGI. This chain's CDR3 is CASSRDRLNYEQYF. CDR3 sequence (DNA): TGTGCCAGCAGCCGCGACAGACTAAACTACGAGCAGTACTTC.

The chain links TRBV29-1 to TRBJ2-7; 12 bases map to TRBD1. This CDR3 is 14 amino acids long. V lost 7 bases, J lost 6 bases, and 10 bases stayed unmatched. Germline-derived CDR1 and CDR2 are SQVTM and ANQGSEA. CDR3 nucleotide sequence: TGCAGCGCTAAACCGGGACAGGGGGCTAGCGAGCAGTACTTC. This gives the protein CSAKPGQGASEQYF.

J is TRBJ2-7 and V is TRBV15; TRBD1 might be the D (6 bases). The germline gives CDR1 LNHNV, CDR2 YYDKDF (reference sequence). V lost 5 bases and J lost 2, with 13 bases in between. CDR3 length equals 14 residues. CDR3: CATSPRQVAYEQYF. The CDR3 DNA is TGTGCCACCAGCCCCCGACAGGTAGCCTACGAGCAGTACTTC. The whole variable domain, remainder taken from reference TRBV15 and TRBJ2-7, is DAMVIQNPRYQVTQFGKPVTLSCSQTLNHNVMYWYQQKSSQAPKLLFHYYDKDFNNEADTPDNFQSRRPNTSFCFLDIRSPGLGDTAMYLCATSPRQVAYEQYFGPGTRLTVT.

The chain links TRBV4-3 to TRBJ1-1; no definite D call. V shed 0 bases and J shed 4 bases, with 12 bases lying between them. This CDR3 has 15 residues. In germline, CDR1 is LGHNA, CDR2 YSLEER. CDR3 protein: CASSQDRSWGTEAFF. Written as DNA, the CDR3 is TGCGCCAGCAGCCAAGATCGTTCCTGGGGCACTGAAGCTTTCTTT.

The V gene is TRBV6-1, the J gene TRBJ2-4, with D perhaps assigned TRBD1 or TRBD2 (5 bases each). This CDR3 contains 13 residues. Germline V gene lookup returns CDR1 MNHNS and CDR2 SASEGT. The germline V and J ends were trimmed by 5 bases and 11 bases, with 16 bases remaining between them. CDR3 region: CASSPGRTTLQYF. The CDR3 coding sequence is TGTGCCAGCAGTCCGGGACGAACGACACTTCAGTACTTC.

V and J are TRBV29-1 and TRBJ2-4; D perhaps matches TRBD2 (6 bases). CDR3 length: 10 amino acids. V lost 7 bases and J 8 bases, leaving 9 bases between the germline ends. The germline V gene has CDR1 SQVTM and CDR2 ANQGSEA. The CDR3 sequence: CSAWGDIQYF. The CDR3 region has the DNA TGCAGCGCATGGGGGGACATTCAGTACTTC.